The clone carrying this TCR beta chain is a singleton in its sample. The protocol was immunoSEQ multiplex PCR, while the TCRdb copy is restricted to in-frame clones and leaves out a portion. The sample includes about 79,000 clones, 70% to 90% of them seen just once. This sample is part of a study of OX40 agonist ivuxolimab in advanced cancers. Study-wide background: Hepatocellular carcinoma, melanoma, renal cell or head and neck cancer occurred in dose-escalation patients.

Blood sampling took place at baseline, cycle 4 day 1, and cycle 7 day 1. The CDR3 has 21 amino acids. Germline CDR1 and CDR2: LNHNV and YYDKDF (reference sequence). Trimming took off 0 bases at V and 9 bases at J, with 33 bases between the two ends. The clonotype was recovered from an adult with an advanced solid tumor such as melanoma, head and neck, liver or kidney cancer. V and J are TRBV15 and TRBJ1-5, with no clear D. The material sequenced was CD4+ or CD8+ T cells sorted from blood, taken in a trial of the OX40 agonist ivuxolimab. The CDR3 DNA is TGTGCCACCAGCAGAGAAAGTGCGGAGGACCGCCTTAGTTCCCTTTTCGCGCCCCAGCATTTT. Translating it yields CATSRESAEDRLSSLFAPQHF. The full variable domain, in which reference TRBV15 and TRBJ1-5 provide the parts outside the CDR3, is DAMVIQNPRYQVTQFGKPVTLSCSQTLNHNVMYWYQQKSSQAPKLLFHYYDKDFNNEADTPDNFQSRRPNTSFCFLDIRSPGLGDTAMYLCATSRESAEDRLSSLFAPQHFGDGTRLSIL.